This T cell receptor beta chain emerged from a study of patients and donors after allogeneic stem cell transplantation. Each CDR3 protein gets one entry after TCRdb re-called the RT-PCR reads with MiXCR. The sample has about 87,000 distinct CDR3 sequences; 5% are singletons. V lost 2 bases and J 5 bases, leaving 14 bases between the germline ends. Germline V lookup: CDR1 MNHEY, CDR2 SVGAGI. The CDR3 spans 15 residues. This clonotype was seen ten or more times. This rearrangement joins TRBV6-5 to TRBJ2-3; D is unclear. The sample was blood, either unsorted or a sorted T cell fraction (not recorded which). This clonotype was sampled from a human donor who was either an allogeneic HSCT recipient or a stem cell or donor lymphocyte infusion donor (not recorded which). It is not recorded whose cells these are; they may come from a transplant donor. This chain's CDR3 is CASSYRGRTRDTQYF. The CDR3 region has the DNA TGTGCCAGCAGTTACCGTGGACGGACCCGAGATACGCAGTATTTT.